The clone carrying this T cell receptor beta chain was seen only a few times. The antigen is undetermined. Cells stained for CD3, CD4, CD8, CD45RA and CD27 were sorted into four subsets. This CDR3 is built from 17 residues. CDR1 is SGHRS and CDR2 is YFSETQ in the germline V gene. Unmatched junction bases numbered 8, after V lost 1 base and J lost 4 bases. This entry is derived from a study of naive and memory T cell subsets. An equimolar mix of two oligonucleotides served as the beta constant-region primer for TRBC1 and TRBC2. Ligated cDNA was amplified by four rounds of PCR with nested alpha and beta constant-region primers and SP2. A 12-nucleotide UMI and the SP2 primer were added to the cDNA 3' end by oligonucleotide ligation. In TCRdb, the UMI-ligation and nested PCR reads were re-called with MiXCR into one record per CDR3 protein. This sample has 150,000 or so distinct CDR3 sequences, with about 20% found just once.

The study, taken as a whole, reports: In CD4 and CD8 cells, diversity dropped from naive through EMRA. Between naive and memory subsets, TCR abundance power law exponents differed. A few larger clonotypes appeared in naive repertoires, especially CD8, possibly memory cells re-expressing CD45RA.

The TCR comes from a human donor in good health. The sequencing sample was made of naive CD4+ T cells from blood. V and J are TRBV5-1 and TRBJ2-3; 11 positions match TRBD2. Here the CDR3 DNA reads TGCGCCAGCAGCTTGAATATACTAGCGGGAGCGGCAGATACGCAGTATTTT. Protein: CASSLNILAGAADTQYF.